This TCR beta chain appears in the sequencing data of a study of radiation and T cells in renal cell carcinoma. Study-wide results and caveats: Top 100 clonotypes averaged around 50% in irradiated versus around 40% in nephrectomy-only tumors.

Details on this clone: Its target is not known.

Method: immunoSEQ multiplex PCR; TCRdb's copy keeps in-frame clones and lacks some. Of some 14,000 clones listed, approximately 50% are singletons. Looked up from germline, CDR1 is LNHNV and CDR2 is YYDKDF (reference sequence). CDR3 size: 15 residues. V was pared by 5 bases and J by 0 bases, with 8 bases between. Treatment noted: treatment-naive control, cytoreductive nephrectomy. The TCR comes from a man over 45 with renal cell carcinoma. J is TRBJ2-6 and V is TRBV15; D gene unclear. The input for sequencing was tumor tissue, taken from a patient whose treatment was nephrectomy without radiotherapy. The CDR3, as DNA: TGTGCCACCAGCTCCAGAAACTCTGGGGCCAACGTCCTGACTTTC. Its protein is CATSSRNSGANVLTF.